This T cell receptor beta chain is from a study of T-cell reconstitution after alpha-beta-depleted transplantation in children. Findings and limits, study-wide: Surviving thymic progenitors and recipient T cells were the source of high TCRbeta diversity at day 60 in some patients.

It was with unique molecular identifiers that the TCRbeta library was prepared. Via MiXCR, TCRdb re-called the PCR reads, giving one row per CDR3 protein. The table records 200,000 or so distinct CDR3 sequences, about 7% of them present only once. For this clonotype: Its antigen is not identified.

This CDR3 has 14 amino acids. V lost 3 bases and J 2 bases, leaving 10 bases between the germline ends. The J gene is TRBJ2-5, the V gene TRBV7-1; weak D call: TRBD1 (5 bases). TRBV7-1 is an ORF; its function is uncertain. The specimen comprised PBMCs, sampled before TCRalphabeta/CD19-depleted stem cell transplant. The receptor comes from a boy aged 2 to 10 with acute lymphoblastic leukemia, due to receive a stem cell transplant. CDR3 sequence: CASSSGLRQETQYF. CDR3 sequence (DNA): TGTGCCAGCAGCTCGGGGCTGCGTCAAGAGACCCAGTACTTC.